The T cell receptor (beta chain) under discussion was sequenced for a study of T cell responses to AZD1222 COVID-19 vaccine. Sequencing used immunoSEQ multiplex PCR; TCRdb keeps in-frame clones, though not all of them. The sample yields 55,000 to 60,000 clones, about 85% seen once. This CDR3 has 11 amino acids. Germline assignment: CDR1 KGHSH and CDR2 LQKENI. V lost 6 bases and J 5 bases, leaving 8 bases between the germline ends. The TCR sequence derives from an adult in good health. The sample here was peripheral blood, taken on day 0 of MenACWY control vaccination. V gene TRBV18 combines with J gene TRBJ2-7; no clear D. The CDR3, as DNA: TGTGCCAGCTCCCAAACCGACGAGCAGTACTTC. This codes for CASSQTDEQYF.